This TCR beta chain was captured by sequencing in a study of beta chain features in type 1 diabetes. There are 17 residues in the CDR3. Germline trimming cut 3 bases from V and 0 bases from J; bases unmatched to any gene: 10. CDR1 GTSNPN and CDR2 SVGIG come from the germline V gene (reference sequence). Every bit of the isolated RNA underwent reverse transcription, so sequencing read expressed TCRB transcripts. Libraries were prepared by immunoSEQ multiplex PCR; TCRdb keeps only in-frame clonotypes and omits some of them. The sample carries some 200,000 clones, 9.5% to 13% recorded once. Whole-study results and caveats: In comparison with healthy donors, patients had naive, central memory and Treg TCRB repertoires that appeared more similar.

This clone was picked up a small number of times. Its specificity is unknown. This TCR derives from a man between 18 and 29 years old in good health. V gene TRBV30 combines with J gene TRBJ1-1; 10 bases are shared with TRBD1. Sequenced: central memory CD4+ T cells from blood. CDR3 nucleotide sequence: TGTGCCTGGAGAGATAGACAGGGGGCGTCGATGAACACTGAAGCTTTCTTT. Encoded protein: CAWRDRQGASMNTEAFF.